The present TCR beta chain was sequenced within a study of blood T cell repertoires in COVID-19. Between the trimmed V and J ends, which lost 6 bases and 9 bases, there was a span of 12 bases. The germline gives CDR1 MNHEY, CDR2 SVGAGI. The CDR3 loop spans 13 amino acids. Assay used: immunoSEQ multiplex PCR; TCRdb lists only in-frame clones, some missing. This sample yields some 69,000 clones, of which about 82% are seen a single time; 1.8% belongs to the top ten. The sequencing input was peripheral blood. The genes are TRBV6-5 and TRBJ1-6, with D possibly TRBD1 on 5 matching bases. The clonotype was recovered from a woman aged 55-75 years with acute or convalescent COVID-19. CDR3 bases: TGTGCCAGCAGCAAGGGACTCCGTTCACCCCTCCACTTT. The encoded protein is CASSKGLRSPLHF.